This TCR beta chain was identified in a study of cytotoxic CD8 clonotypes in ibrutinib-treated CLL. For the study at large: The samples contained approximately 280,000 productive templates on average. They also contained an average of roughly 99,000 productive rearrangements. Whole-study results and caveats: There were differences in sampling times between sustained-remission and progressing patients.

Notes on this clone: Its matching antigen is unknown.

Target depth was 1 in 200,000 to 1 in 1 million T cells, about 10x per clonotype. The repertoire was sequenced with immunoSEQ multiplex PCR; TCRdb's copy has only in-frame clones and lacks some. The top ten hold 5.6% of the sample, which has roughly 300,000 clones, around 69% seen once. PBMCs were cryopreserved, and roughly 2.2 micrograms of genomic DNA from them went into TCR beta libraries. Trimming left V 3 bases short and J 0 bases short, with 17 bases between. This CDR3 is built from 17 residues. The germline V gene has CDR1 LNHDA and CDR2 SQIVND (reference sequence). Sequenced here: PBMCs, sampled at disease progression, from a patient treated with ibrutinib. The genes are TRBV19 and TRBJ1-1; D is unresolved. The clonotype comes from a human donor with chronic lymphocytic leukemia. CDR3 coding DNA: TGTGCCAGTAGTATCATTCGGCCAGAGGCGCTGAACACTGAAGCTTTCTTT. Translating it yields CASSIIRPEALNTEAFF.